These 20 T cell receptor beta chains originate from one sample sequenced in a study of blood T cell repertoires in COVID-19. Sequenced by immunoSEQ multiplex PCR; TCRdb stores in-frame clones only, minus some. The sample contains 300,000 to 500,000 clones, 70% to 90% of which appear only once. The sample was PBMCs or T cells enriched from blood (not recorded which). All receptors derive from a woman between 25 and 40 years old with acute COVID-19.

The chain links TRBV3-1 (or the pseudogene TRBV3-2) to TRBJ1-2, with 9 bases lining up with TRBD1. This CDR3 has 16 amino acids. The germline V gene encodes CDR1 LGHDT and CDR2 YNNKEL (reference sequence). J gave up 8 bases and V 1 base, and 11 bases lay outside the gene matches. For the CDR3, the DNA is TGTGCCAGCAGCCAAGTACCGGGACAGGGAGTAAGAGGCTACACCTTC. It is translated as CASSQVPGQGVRGYTF.

The chain has TRBV18 and TRBJ1-3; D uncertain. The CDR3 is 16 residues long. Germline V gene data show CDR1 as KGHSH and CDR2 as LQKENI. V lost 6 bases and J 2 bases, leaving 17 bases between the germline ends. The CDR3 sequence is CASSARLQTAGNTIYF. Here the CDR3 DNA reads TGTGCCAGCTCGGCCCGACTGCAGACGGCTGGAAACACCATATATTTT.

This clone was picked up one time. The chain recombines TRBV3-1 (or the pseudogene TRBV3-2) with TRBJ1-4; 7 nucleotides agree with TRBD1. CDR1 is LGHDT, CDR2 YNNKEL, per germline (reference sequence). V lost 4 bases to trimming and J lost 4 bases; unmatched junction nucleotides: 3. This CDR3 has 14 amino acids. Here the CDR3 reads CASSRRQGNEKLFF. In nucleotides, the CDR3 is TGTGCCAGCAGCCGACGACAGGGTAATGAAAAACTGTTTTTT.

This clone was seen more than once but under ten times. The chain employs TRBV24-1 and TRBJ1-2, with 7 nucleotides matching TRBD1. Germline V gene data show CDR1 as KGHDR and CDR2 as SFDVKD. CDR3 length equals 16 residues. V lost 3 bases and J lost 6; bases outside the gene matches: 12. In nucleotides, the CDR3 is TGTGCCACCAGTGATCCAAGCTCAACAGGGGCGGATGGCTACACCTTC. This sequence encodes CATSDPSSTGADGYTF.

As to this clone: One end of the junction does not line up with germline, which may come from a read error. This chain connects TRBV20-1 to TRBJ2-1, with D perhaps matching TRBD2 (6 bases). CDR1 and CDR2 (germline): DFQATT, SNEGSKA (reference sequence). The CDR3 is 14 residues long. DNA for the CDR3: TGCAGTGCTAGTATCGGGACTCCGTACAGTGAGCAGTTCTTC. Translated: CSASIGTPYSEQFF.

As for this clone: Different DNA sequences within this sample yield the same CDR3. The chain links TRBV10-1 to TRBJ2-2, with 7 bases matching TRBD1. The germline V gene has CDR1 WNHNN and CDR2 SYGVQD (reference sequence). The CDR3 contains 14 residues. V was clipped by 6 bases and J by 5 bases; unmatched bases: 6. CDR3 bases: TGCGCCAGCAGCGACAGGGTTGGAACCGGGGAGCTGTTTTTT. Translated: CASSDRVGTGELFF.

The CDR3 DNA is TGCGCCAGCAGTGCGGGATACTACGAGCAGTACTTC. Its translation: CASSAGYYEQYF. This chain links TRBV10-1 with TRBJ2-7; tentative D call: TRBD2 (5 bases). The CDR3 is 12 amino acids. Germline CDR1 reads WNHNN; CDR2 reads SYGVQD (reference sequence). The V end was cut by 4 bases, the J end by 3 bases, with 7 bases between.

The chain is built from TRBV13 and TRBJ1-1; D remains unclear. Germline-derived CDR1 and CDR2 are PRHDT and FYEKMQ (reference sequence). CDR3 length equals 12 residues. V lost 6 bases and J 3 bases, leaving 8 bases between the germline ends. CDR3 sequence: CASSLEDTEAFF. The CDR3 region has the DNA TGTGCCAGCAGTTTGGAGGACACTGAAGCTTTCTTT. Filled out from reference TRBV13 and TRBJ1-1, the complete variable domain reads AAGVIQSPRHLIKEKRETATLKCYPIPRHDTVYWYQQGPGQDPQFLISFYEKMQSDKGSIPDRFSAQQFSDYHSELNMSSLELGDSALYFCASSLEDTEAFFGQGTRLTVV.

V and J are TRBV5-1 and TRBJ1-6, with no clear D. The germline gives CDR1 SGHRS, CDR2 YFSETQ. The V and J ends lost 2 bases and 10 bases respectively, with 16 bases between them. This CDR3 region has 15 residues. In DNA, the CDR3 is TGCGCCAGCAGCTTCCGTGAGGCTGTGGCGTCACCCCTCCACTTT. It yields the protein CASSFREAVASPLHF.

The chain employs TRBV9 and TRBJ2-1, with D possibly matching TRBD2 (5 bases). Trimming stripped 0 bases from V and 4 bases from J, with 8 bases between. Germline CDR1 SGDLS, CDR2 YYNGEE. The CDR3 is 14 amino acids. CDR3 in DNA: TGTGCCAGCAGCGTAGGGACTCCTTACAATGAGCAGTTCTTC. Its translation is CASSVGTPYNEQFF.

The chain has TRBV9 and TRBJ2-7; D uncertain. CDR1 is SGDLS, CDR2 YYNGEE, per germline. CDR3 length equals 13 residues. V was cut by 0 bases and J by 2 bases, with 6 bases left in between. This CDR3 reads CASSVGPAYEQYF. DNA for the CDR3: TGTGCCAGCAGCGTAGGTCCCGCCTACGAGCAGTACTTC.

CDR3 in DNA: TGTGCCAGCAGTTTAGAGGAGTTAGTTGAGCAGTACTTC. Its translation is CASSLEELVEQYF. The J gene is TRBJ2-7, the V gene TRBV12-3 or TRBV12-4; the D is unclear. Trimming removed 1 base at V and 7 bases at J, with 11 bases between. CDR3 length: 13 amino acids.

The chain couples TRBV10-3 to TRBJ1-1; 7 bases map to TRBD1. This CDR3 region has 15 residues. Germline V gene sequence: CDR1 ENHRY, CDR2 SYGVKD. V gave up 9 bases and J gave up 1 base; unmatched junction bases: 11. CDR3 nucleotide sequence: TGTGCCATTTGGACAGGTGTGGGGAAGAACACTGAAGCTTTCTTT. Its protein product is CAIWTGVGKNTEAFF.

The gene calls are TRBV7-6 and TRBJ2-6; D may be TRBD2 (7 bases). This CDR3 region has 16 residues. The V end lost 1 base, the J end lost 2 bases, and 9 bases lay between the germline ends. Per germline, CDR1 SGHVS and CDR2 FNYEAQ. This CDR3 reads CASSLEGGTGANVLTF. Written as DNA, the CDR3 is TGTGCCAGCAGCTTAGAGGGGGGGACTGGGGCCAACGTCCTGACTTTC.

This chain links TRBV9 with TRBJ2-3; weak D call: TRBD2 (6 bases). From germline, CDR1 is SGDLS and CDR2 YYNGEE. V lost 0 bases and J lost 1, with 9 bases in between. The CDR3 loop spans 15 amino acids. CDR3 protein: CASSVAASGTDTQYF. DNA of the CDR3: TGTGCCAGCAGCGTAGCTGCTAGCGGCACAGATACGCAGTATTTT.

The V gene is TRBV5-4, the J gene TRBJ2-3; D call uncertain. The V and J ends lost 0 bases and 6 bases respectively, with 8 bases between them. The CDR3 is 13 amino acids. Germline assignment: CDR1 SGHNT and CDR2 YYREEE (reference sequence). The CDR3 is CASSLVLGDTQYF. DNA for the CDR3: TGTGCCAGCAGCTTGGTCCTCGGGGATACGCAGTATTTT.

This chain links TRBV29-1 with TRBJ1-2; the match to TRBD1 covers 10 bases. J was trimmed by 3 bases and V by 2 bases; bases with no gene match: 6. The germline CDR1 and CDR2 sequences are SQVTM and ANQGSEA. The CDR3 loop spans 15 amino acids. DNA for the CDR3: TGCAGCGTTGAAATTTTGACAGGGGGCGACTATGGCTACACCTTC. Protein product: CSVEILTGGDYGYTF.

The chain has TRBV29-1 and TRBJ1-1, with 8 bases identical to TRBD1. CDR1 is SQVTM, CDR2 ANQGSEA, per germline. CDR3 size: 12 residues. The ends lost 7 bases at V and 1 base at J; junction bases unmatched: 2. CDR3 region: CSADRGNTEAFF. CDR3 sequence (DNA): TGCAGCGCCGACAGGGGGAACACTGAAGCTTTCTTT.

The chain employs TRBV18 and TRBJ2-5; 8 nucleotides match TRBD2. The CDR3 is 13 residues long. V was clipped by 5 bases and J by 3 bases; unmatched bases: 2. CDR1 is KGHSH and CDR2 is LQKENI in the germline V gene. The CDR3 DNA is TGTGCCAGCTCAAATAGCGGGGAAGAGACCCAGTACTTC. Amino acid sequence: CASSNSGEETQYF.

This CDR3 is CASSQGVRLAGDNEQFF. CDR3 coding DNA: TGTGCCAGCAGCCAAGGAGTCCGGCTAGCGGGGGACAATGAGCAGTTCTTC. This chain joins TRBV4-2 and TRBJ2-1; 10 nucleotides line up with TRBD2. The CDR3 has 17 amino acids. The ends lost 1 base at V and 5 bases at J; junction bases unmatched: 8. Germline loops: CDR1 LGHNA, CDR2 YNFKEQ.